A single sample gave rise to the 4 T cell receptor beta chains below, sequenced in a study of PD-1 blockade in classical Hodgkin lymphoma. Following autologous stem cell transplantation, relapse occurred in every patient, and exposure to brentuximab vedotin varied. Measured with immunoSEQ multiplex PCR; TCRdb has only the in-frame clones, and not every one. The data hold tens of thousands of clones, with roughly 70% observed a single time. The specimen was peripheral blood mononuclear cells (PBMCs), collected before the second cycle of nivolumab. Receptors were obtained from a human donor with classical Hodgkin lymphoma.

This clone was seen only a few times. CDR3 DNA: TGTGCCTGGAGTGTGTACTGGGAAACCGGGGAGCTGTTTTTT. Protein sequence: CAWSVYWETGELFF. The genes are TRBV30 and TRBJ2-2; D is uncertain. The ends were cut back, 0 bases at V and 5 bases at J, with 10 bases in the middle. Looked up from germline, CDR1 is GTSNPN and CDR2 is SVGIG (reference sequence). This CDR3 is 14 amino acids long.

The chain carries TRBV5-1 and TRBJ2-2, with D possibly being TRBD1 (5 bases). Germline V CDR1 and CDR2: SGHRS, YFSETQ. The CDR3 runs 15 residues. Trimming took 4 bases from V and 0 from J, leaving 10 bases between them. CDR3 sequence reads: CASSTQGTNTGELFF. The CDR3 region has the DNA TGCGCCAGCAGCACCCAGGGAACGAACACCGGGGAGCTGTTTTTT.

This clone was observed a few times. The chain recombines TRBV7-2 with TRBJ2-5, with 14 bases that match TRBD2. Germline V gene sequence: CDR1 SGHTA, CDR2 FQGNSA. Losses at the gene ends were 1 base for V and 5 bases for J; bases not matched to a gene: 0. The CDR3 has 15 amino acids. This chain's CDR3 is CASSLGTSGGETQYF. The CDR3 nucleotides are TGTGCCAGCAGCTTAGGGACTAGCGGGGGGGAGACCCAGTACTTC.

The V call is TRBV7-2, the J call TRBJ2-1, with TRBD2 matching over 10 bases. V dropped 4 bases and J dropped 2; count of bases not matched to a gene: 5. The CDR3 sequence is 16 residues long. Germline V gene sequence: CDR1 SGHTA, CDR2 FQGNSA. CDR3: CASSSSGGATYNEQFF. The CDR3 nucleotides read TGTGCCAGCAGCTCTAGCGGGGGCGCAACCTACAATGAGCAGTTCTTC.